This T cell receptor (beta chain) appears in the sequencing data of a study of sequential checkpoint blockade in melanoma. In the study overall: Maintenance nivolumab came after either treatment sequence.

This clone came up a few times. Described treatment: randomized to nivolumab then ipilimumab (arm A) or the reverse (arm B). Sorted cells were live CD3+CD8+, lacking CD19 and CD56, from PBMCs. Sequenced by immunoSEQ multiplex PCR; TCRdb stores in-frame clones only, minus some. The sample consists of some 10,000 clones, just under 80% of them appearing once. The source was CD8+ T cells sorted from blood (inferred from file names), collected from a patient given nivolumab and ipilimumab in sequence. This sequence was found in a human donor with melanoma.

CDR3 region: CASSPRSGRDETQYF. The DNA of the CDR3 is TGTGCCAGCTCACCGCGTTCGGGCAGGGATGAGACCCAGTACTTC. V and J are TRBV18 and TRBJ2-5, with D tentatively TRBD1 (5 bases). Trimming pared 3 bases from V and 5 bases from J, leaving 16 bases between. CDR3 length: 15 residues. CDR1 is KGHSH, CDR2 LQKENI, per germline.